A single T cell receptor (beta chain) is shown here with its context. No antigen is known for it. The sample carries other DNA sequences with the same CDR3. The sample is drawn from a study of shared clonotypes between healthy human individuals. Points from the study as a whole: Only a few donors were included, so the genetic and exposure-history diversity represented was limited. Non-shared clonotypes were found to have lower generation probabilities than the clonotypes that were shared by all four of the sorted-subset donors.

Sequencing used immunoSEQ multiplex PCR; TCRdb keeps in-frame clones, though not all of them. The sample includes some 2,500,000 clones, 93% of them seen just once. The specimen was naive CD4+ T cells from PBMCs. The subset denotes: CD45RA+ positively selected. This clonotype was obtained from a man in his late teens or twenties in good health. Some clones in this sample may be carry-over from other donors' samples.

The CDR3 spells CASSYLGQPQHF. The DNA of the CDR3 is TGTGCCAGCAGTTACCTGGGTCAGCCCCAGCATTTT. This chain connects TRBV6-5 to TRBJ1-5; D is ambiguous. Deletions cut 2 bases from V and 6 bases from J, with 5 bases between. This CDR3 spans 12 amino acids. Germline assignment: CDR1 MNHEY and CDR2 SVGAGI.